The 25 T cell receptor beta chains below were found in one sample sequenced in a study of T cell repertoires in cytomegalovirus infection. From the reads, TCRdb called clonotypes with MiXCR, one entry per CDR3 protein. The sample holds 150,000 to 200,000 distinct CDR3 sequences, under 30% seen once. The sample was PBMCs. All receptors derive from a human donor in good health (CMV status not recorded). Some clones in this sample may be carry-over from other donors' samples.

The J gene is TRBJ1-3, the V gene TRBV7-9; 8 nucleotides line up with TRBD1. Per germline, CDR1 SEHNR and CDR2 FQNEAQ (reference sequence). This CDR3 contains 18 residues. With 5 bases clipped from V and 2 bases from J, the junction kept 14 bases outside the gene matches. The CDR3 loop is CASSPGQVTVVPGNTIYF. The CDR3 DNA is TGTGCCAGCAGCCCGGGACAGGTGACAGTAGTGCCTGGAAACACCATATATTTT. Based on the CDR3 plus reference TRBV7-9 and TRBJ1-3, the full variable domain is DTGVSQNPRHKITKRGQNVTFRCDPISEHNRLYWYRQTLGQGPEFLTYFQNEAQLEKSRLLSDRFSAERPKGSFSTLEIQRTEQGDSAMYLCASSPGQVTVVPGNTIYFGEGSWLTVV.

This clonotype was found a few times. The chain joins TRBV11-3 to TRBJ2-2, with 8 bases lining up with TRBD2. The germline gives CDR1 SGHNT, CDR2 YENEEA. Trimming cost V 0 bases and J 5 bases; bases outside gene matches: 8. The CDR3 sequence is 17 residues long. CDR3 in DNA: TGTGCCAGCAGCTTAGATCCCGAGGCTAGCGGGACCGGGGAGCTGTTTTTT. This gives the protein CASSLDPEASGTGELFF. Variable domain in full (rest from reference TRBV11-3 and TRBJ2-2): EAGVVQSPRYKIIEKKQPVAFWCNPISGHNTLYWYLQNLGQGPELLIRYENEEAVDDSQLPKDRFSAERLKGVDSTLKIQPAELGDSAVYLCASSLDPEASGTGELFFGEGSRLTVL.

This chain links TRBV19 with TRBJ1-1; D unclear. There are 12 residues in the CDR3. V was cut by 1 base and J by 10 bases, with 10 bases left in between. Germline CDR1 reads LNHDA; CDR2 reads SQIVND (reference sequence). The CDR3 spells CASSIASSAAFF. The DNA of the CDR3 is TGTGCCAGTAGTATAGCTTCTAGTGCAGCTTTCTTT. The full variable domain, its missing parts supplied by reference TRBV19 and TRBJ1-1, is DGGITQSPKYLFRKEGQNVTLSCEQNLNHDAMYWYRQDPGQGLRLIYYSQIVNDFQKGDIAEGYSVSREKKESFPLTVTSAQKNPTAFYLCASSIASSAAFFGQGTRLTVV.

V usage is TRBV4-1 and J usage is TRBJ1-6; D not certain. CDR1 MGHRA and CDR2 YSYEKL come from the germline V gene. The CDR3 contains 14 residues. Trimming cost V 0 bases and J 7 bases, with 7 bases left between them. CDR3 sequence (DNA): TGCGCCAGCAGCCAAGAAATCGGGAATTCACCCCTCCACTTT. It is translated as CASSQEIGNSPLHF.

This clonotype has at least ten counts. This chain connects TRBV12-3 or TRBV12-4 to TRBJ1-2; D gene unclear. This CDR3 comprises 11 residues. V was trimmed by 6 bases and J by 3 bases, leaving 5 bases between them. The CDR3 bases are TGTGCCAGCAGGACTTACTATGGCTACACCTTC. Protein: CASRTYYGYTF.

This clonotype occurred a few times. The rearrangement joins TRBV7-9 to TRBJ2-5; D tentatively fits TRBD1 or TRBD2 (5 bases each). The germline V and J ends were trimmed by 5 bases and 5 bases, with 15 bases remaining between them. Germline-derived CDR1 and CDR2 are SEHNR and FQNEAQ (reference sequence). This CDR3 contains 14 residues. In DNA form, the CDR3 reads TGTGCCAGCAGCATCTACCGGGACGAGGAGACCCAGTACTTC. This sequence encodes CASSIYRDEETQYF. Using reference TRBV7-9 and TRBJ2-5 for the parts outside the CDR3, the full variable domain is DTGVSQNPRHKITKRGQNVTFRCDPISEHNRLYWYRQTLGQGPEFLTYFQNEAQLEKSRLLSDRFSAERPKGSFSTLEIQRTEQGDSAMYLCASSIYRDEETQYFGPGTRLLVL.

This clonotype was seen only a few times. The rearrangement joins TRBV12-3 or TRBV12-4 to TRBJ2-1; D not resolved. This CDR3 spans 14 amino acids. The germline V and J ends were trimmed by 3 bases and 5 bases, with 11 bases remaining between them. The CDR3: CASSFVASDNEQFF. The CDR3 region has the DNA TGTGCCAGCAGTTTCGTGGCGTCAGACAATGAGCAGTTCTTC.

The chain couples TRBV2 to TRBJ2-2; 10 bases map to TRBD2. The CDR3 consists of 14 residues. CDR1 SNHLY and CDR2 FYNNEI come from the germline V gene. J was trimmed by 4 bases and V by 7 bases; bases with no gene match: 3. CDR3 region: CASIGLAVTGELFF. The CDR3 DNA reads TGTGCCAGCATTGGACTAGCGGTCACCGGGGAGCTGTTTTTT.

This clonotype was found a few times. The chain recombines TRBV12-3 or TRBV12-4 with TRBJ1-1, with D possibly being TRBD1 (5 bases). The CDR3 runs 11 residues. Trimming took off 6 bases at V and 8 bases at J, with 10 bases between the two ends. CDR3 nucleotides: TGTGCCAGCAGCCGCCGGGGGGAAGCTTTCTTT. Translation: CASSRRGEAFF.

This clonotype was counted between two and nine times. The chain combines TRBV2 with TRBJ1-1, with D perhaps TRBD1 (5 bases). The CDR3 has 14 residues. The germline V and J ends were trimmed by 6 bases and 4 bases, with 15 bases remaining between them. Germline V gene sequence: CDR1 SNHLY, CDR2 FYNNEI. DNA of the CDR3: TGTGCCAGCAGAATTCTCCGGGGGGGCACTGAAGCTTTCTTT. Its protein is CASRILRGGTEAFF.

This clonotype occurred many times. The rearrangement uses TRBV7-6 and TRBJ2-5, with 8 bases fitting TRBD1. There are 15 residues in the CDR3. Germline V gene lookup returns CDR1 SGHVS and CDR2 FNYEAQ. V lost 5 bases, J lost 4 bases, and 9 bases stayed unmatched. CDR3 amino acids: CASSPGQGLRETQYF. The CDR3 DNA is TGTGCCAGCAGCCCAGGACAGGGACTGCGAGAGACCCAGTACTTC.

The chain recombines TRBV5-6 with TRBJ1-4, with D perhaps TRBD1 (5 bases). V lost 2 bases and J 8 bases, leaving 19 bases between the germline ends. The CDR3 runs 16 residues. Germline CDR1 reads SGHDT; CDR2 reads YYEEEE. The CDR3 DNA reads TGTGCCAGCAGCTTCGGACGGGGCTCCGAAGGAGAAAAACTGTTTTTT. It encodes CASSFGRGSEGEKLFF.

This chain joins TRBV6-2 or TRBV6-3 and TRBJ2-1; 10 bases agree with TRBD2. The V and J ends lost 5 bases and 9 bases, in that order; junction bases with no gene match: 7. This CDR3 spans 14 amino acids. From germline, CDR1 is MNHEY and CDR2 SVGEGT. CDR3 protein: CASSRGSSGGEQFF. The CDR3 coding sequence is TGTGCCAGCAGTAGAGGGTCTAGCGGGGGTGAGCAGTTCTTC.

CDR3 sequence: CASSMQGNEQFF. The CDR3 DNA reads as TGTGCCAGTAGTATGCAGGGCAATGAGCAGTTCTTC. The chain combines TRBV19 with TRBJ2-1; tentatively, D is TRBD1 (5 bases). Trimming shortened V by 3 bases and J by 6 bases, and 6 bases separated the two germline ends. The CDR3 has 12 residues. Germline assignment: CDR1 LNHDA and CDR2 SQIVND (reference sequence). The complete variable domain, with remaining parts taken from reference TRBV19 and TRBJ2-1, reads DGGITQSPKYLFRKEGQNVTLSCEQNLNHDAMYWYRQDPGQGLRLIYYSQIVNDFQKGDIAEGYSVSREKKESFPLTVTSAQKNPTAFYLCASSMQGNEQFFGPGTRLTVL.

Written as DNA, the CDR3 is TGTGCCAGTAACAACGGGCCCGCGTCCAGCGAGCAGTACTTC. This translates into CASNNGPASSEQYF. The V gene is TRBV19, the J gene TRBJ2-7; D ambiguous. From germline, CDR1 is LNHDA and CDR2 SQIVND (reference sequence). The CDR3 runs 14 residues. V gave up 7 bases and J gave up 6 bases, with 19 bases separating them.

The rearrangement uses TRBV2 and TRBJ2-2; a possible D gene is TRBD1 (6 bases). Per the germline V gene, CDR1 is SNHLY and CDR2 is FYNNEI. This CDR3 region has 16 residues. The V end lost 6 bases, the J end lost 0 bases, and 14 bases lay between the germline ends. CDR3: CASSLRQAPNTGELFF. Written as DNA, the CDR3 is TGTGCCAGCAGCCTCAGACAGGCCCCGAACACCGGGGAGCTGTTTTTT.

This clonotype was seen repeatedly, ten times or more. V usage is TRBV7-2 and J usage is TRBJ1-6; D is ambiguous. Germline V lookup: CDR1 SGHTA, CDR2 FQGNSA. Trimming stripped 5 bases from V and 7 bases from J, with 15 bases between. The CDR3 is made up of 15 amino acids. CDR3 bases: TGTGCCAGCAGCCCGGGAAGGGCCTGGAATTCACCCCTCCACTTT. This codes for CASSPGRAWNSPLHF.

This chain links TRBV6-6 with TRBJ2-6; 7 bases line up with TRBD1. This CDR3 is built from 17 residues. Germline CDR1 is MNHNY and CDR2 is SVGAGI (reference sequence). The V segment lost 7 bases and the J segment 0 bases; nucleotides outside the gene matches: 9. The CDR3 here is CASITGTVRSGANVLTF. The CDR3 DNA follows: TGTGCCAGCATTACCGGGACAGTGCGCTCTGGGGCCAACGTCCTGACTTTC.

This clonotype was seen only a few times. This chain connects TRBV5-6 to TRBJ1-1, with 8 bases identical to TRBD1. The CDR3 covers 13 residues. Trimming took 2 bases from V and 7 from J; bases not matched to a gene: 4. The germline gives CDR1 SGHDT, CDR2 YYEEEE. CDR3 protein: CASSFRGPGEAFF. CDR3 bases: TGTGCCAGCAGCTTCAGGGGGCCGGGTGAAGCTTTCTTT.

The gene calls are TRBV19 and TRBJ2-2, with 7 bases aligning to TRBD2. V was clipped by 5 bases and J by 6 bases; unmatched bases: 3. This CDR3 is built from 13 residues. Germline V lookup: CDR1 LNHDA, CDR2 SQIVND (reference sequence). The CDR3 is CASSYRGAGELFF. Here the CDR3 DNA reads TGTGCCAGTAGTTACCGGGGGGCCGGGGAGCTGTTTTTT.

This clonotype was seen many times. CDR3 sequence (DNA): TGTGCCAGCAGCTCAACGCGCACAGGGGAAAACACCTTC. Encoded protein: CASSSTRTGENTF. The genes are TRBV7-2 and TRBJ1-2; 7 bases match TRBD1. The CDR3 is made up of 13 amino acids. Germline loops: CDR1 SGHTA, CDR2 FQGNSA. V gave up 4 bases and J gave up 12 bases; unmatched junction bases: 11.

The chain uses TRBV19 and TRBJ1-5; D not certain. The V and J ends lost 0 bases and 4 bases respectively, with 19 bases between them. This CDR3 comprises 18 residues. Germline assignment: CDR1 LNHDA and CDR2 SQIVND (reference sequence). The CDR3 region has the DNA TGTGCCAGTAGTATAGATCAGGTTGATTGGCAGTCGAATCAGCCCCAGCATTTT. Protein sequence: CASSIDQVDWQSNQPQHF.

This clonotype was seen a handful of times. The rearrangement uses TRBV3-1 and TRBJ2-7, with a possible D match to TRBD1 (5 bases). CDR1 and CDR2 from the germline V gene are LGHDT and YNNKEL (reference sequence). Trimming removed 5 bases from V and 2 bases from J, with 16 bases in between. The CDR3 is 15 residues long. Here the CDR3 DNA reads TGTGCCAGCAGCGAAGGGGCGGCGGCCGCCTACGAGCAGTACTTC. Its translation is CASSEGAAAAYEQYF.

In regard to this clonotype: This may be a read error, as it is one base from a much larger clone. V usage is TRBV7-9 and J usage is TRBJ1-4; D gene unclear. Germline V gives CDR1 SEHNR, CDR2 FQNEAQ (reference sequence). V dropped 5 bases and J dropped 4 bases, with 11 bases sitting between them. The CDR3 consists of 14 residues. CDR3 protein: CASSPTAYNEKLFF. The CDR3 DNA sequence: TGTGCCAGCAGCCCGACGGCCTATAATGAAAAACTGTTTTTT.

This rearrangement joins TRBV12-3 or TRBV12-4 to TRBJ1-5; D not certain. The CDR3 length is 17 residues. V was trimmed by 6 bases and J by 0 bases, leaving 18 bases between them. Here the CDR3 reads CASSRVVAGLSNQPQHF. The CDR3 DNA sequence: TGTGCCAGCAGCCGGGTCGTGGCAGGACTTAGCAATCAGCCCCAGCATTTT.